These 22 T cell receptor beta chains originate from one sample sequenced in a study of blood T cells in healthy people across ages. It was with a sample-barcoded 5' primer and a J-beta primer mix that a second PCR of about 6 to 12 cycles was run. TCRdb recomputed calls from the 5' RACE reads with MiXCR, one row per CDR3 protein. This table has hundreds of thousands of distinct CDR3 sequences, 25% to 35% appearing once. The sample was blood. All receptors derive from an elderly woman in good health.

The sample holds a few counts of this clonotype. V gene TRBV6-5 combines with J gene TRBJ2-3, with D possibly called TRBD1 or TRBD2 (6 bases each). Trimming removed 7 bases from V and 4 bases from J, with 15 bases in between. CDR1 MNHEY and CDR2 SVGAGI come from the germline V gene. The CDR3 runs to 14 residues. The CDR3 region is CASKGEGGADTQYF. CDR3 in DNA: TGTGCCAGCAAGGGAGAGGGGGGCGCAGATACGCAGTATTTT.

This clonotype showed up many times. The chain recombines TRBV24-1 with TRBJ2-3; 12 nucleotides agree with TRBD1. The CDR3 is 16 residues long. The V gene end was trimmed by 4 bases and the J gene end by 6 bases; junction bases not matched to a gene: 7. Germline V gene sequence: CDR1 KGHDR, CDR2 SFDVKD. DNA of the CDR3: TGTGCCACCAGTGAAACCGGGACAGGGGGCGTGGATACGCAGTATTTT. It yields the protein CATSETGTGGVDTQYF.

This clonotype was detected only a few times. V usage is TRBV7-6 and J usage is TRBJ1-2; 9 positions agree with TRBD1. Unmatched junction bases numbered 9, after V lost 5 bases and J lost 8 bases. This CDR3 spans 14 amino acids. In germline, CDR1 is SGHVS, CDR2 FNYEAQ. The CDR3 region is CASSPGDRVWGYTF. For the CDR3, the DNA is TGTGCCAGCAGCCCGGGGGACAGGGTCTGGGGCTACACCTTC.

There are many counts of this clonotype. The gene calls are TRBV6-2 or TRBV6-3 and TRBJ2-1; maybe TRBD1 (5 bases). This CDR3 has 15 amino acids. Trimming stripped 6 bases from V and 3 bases from J, with 15 bases between. From germline, CDR1 is MNHEY and CDR2 SVGEGT. In nucleotides, the CDR3 is TGTGCCAGCAGATCAGGGTATCTTATCTACAATGAGCAGTTCTTC. As protein: CASRSGYLIYNEQFF.

The V call is TRBV20-1, the J call TRBJ2-3, with 10 bases that match TRBD2. The V gene end was trimmed by 0 bases and the J gene end by 6 bases; junction bases not matched to a gene: 3. The CDR3 has 14 residues. Germline lookup yields CDR1 DFQATT and CDR2 SNEGSKA (reference sequence). DNA for the CDR3: TGCAGTGCTAGAGATCTAGCGGGAGTTGATACGCAGTATTTT. Translating it yields CSARDLAGVDTQYF.

The chain joins TRBV12-3 or TRBV12-4 to TRBJ1-1; D gene unclear. The CDR3 covers 14 residues. V lost 5 bases, J lost 1 base, and 11 bases lay in between. The CDR3 reads CASSPRTTNTEAFF. DNA of the CDR3: TGTGCCAGCAGTCCGCGGACCACGAACACTGAAGCTTTCTTT.

This clonotype was detected ten times or more. This rearrangement joins TRBV20-1 to TRBJ1-2; unclear D gene. The CDR3 runs to 12 residues. Trimming removed 3 bases from V and 7 bases from J, with 12 bases in between. Germline-derived CDR1 and CDR2 are DFQATT and SNEGSKA (reference sequence). CDR3 coding DNA: TGCAGTGCTAGGGCCAGGCCTTTTGGCTACACCTTC. Translating it yields CSARARPFGYTF.

This chain connects TRBV20-1 to TRBJ1-1; tentatively, D is TRBD1 (5 bases). Per the germline V gene, CDR1 is DFQATT and CDR2 is SNEGSKA (reference sequence). The ends were cut back, 3 bases at V and 2 bases at J, with 13 bases in the middle. This CDR3 comprises 14 residues. CDR3 residues: CSASVLGVNTEAFF. The CDR3 nucleotides read TGCAGTGCTAGCGTCCTGGGGGTCAACACTGAAGCTTTCTTT.

The sample holds a few counts of this clonotype. The rearrangement joins TRBV27 to TRBJ1-1, with D possibly matching TRBD1 (5 bases). V shed 5 bases and J shed 8 bases, with 18 bases lying between them. The CDR3 covers 14 residues. The germline V gene has CDR1 MNHEY and CDR2 SMNVEV (reference sequence). The CDR3 reads CASSLGLGRVEAFF. The CDR3 region has the DNA TGTGCCAGCAGTCTAGGGTTGGGCAGGGTGGAAGCTTTCTTT.

This clonotype occurred once. The genes are TRBV18 and TRBJ2-6; D gene unclear. Trimming cost V 6 bases and J 2 bases, with 26 bases left between them. This CDR3 contains 20 residues. Germline-derived CDR1 and CDR2 are KGHSH and LQKENI. Here the CDR3 reads CASSRLVGSNRVAGANVLTF. CDR3 nucleotides: TGTGCCAGCTCCCGTTTGGTAGGGTCTAATCGAGTGGCTGGGGCCAACGTCCTGACTTTC.

Concerning this clonotype itself: No conserved phenylalanine or tryptophan is present at the end of the CDR3, so a read error is the likely explanation. The chain couples TRBV12-3 or TRBV12-4 to TRBJ2-2; D may be TRBD1 or TRBD2 (5 bases each). Between the trimmed V and J ends, which lost 7 bases and 1 base, there was a span of 10 bases. The CDR3 loop spans 14 amino acids. The CDR3 bases are TGTGCCAGCACCCGGGACCTGAACACCGGGGAGCTGTTTGTT. This translates into CASTRDLNTGELFV.

This clonotype was observed at least ten times. The CDR3 sequence: CASSEYRRGWETQYF. The DNA for the CDR3 is TGTGCCAGCAGTGAATATAGAAGGGGATGGGAGACCCAGTACTTC. The chain uses TRBV25-1 and TRBJ2-5; the D gene is possibly TRBD1 (5 bases). Germline loops: CDR1 MGHDK, CDR2 SYGVNS. The V end lost 0 bases, the J end lost 5 bases, and 13 bases lay between the germline ends. The CDR3 sequence is 15 residues long.

Many counts were recorded for this clonotype. DNA of the CDR3: TGTGCCAGCAGCTTACCGGACAGGCTAATGTACGAGCAGTACTTC. Translating gives CASSLPDRLMYEQYF. The chain combines TRBV7-2 with TRBJ2-7, with 7 nucleotides matching TRBD1. The V and J ends lost 2 bases and 4 bases, in that order; junction bases with no gene match: 8. Germline V lookup: CDR1 SGHTA, CDR2 FQGNSA. The CDR3 is 15 amino acids.

This clonotype was seen a single time. A much bigger clone sits one base away, suggesting this may be a read error. The V and J genes are TRBV18 and TRBJ1-1, with D uncertain. The CDR3 sequence is 14 residues long. V was cut by 2 bases and J by 4 bases, with 11 bases left in between. Germline V gene lookup returns CDR1 KGHSH and CDR2 LQKENI. CDR3 nucleotides: TGTGCCAGCTCACCAACAAACATGAGCACTGAAGCTTTCTTT. Translation: CASSPTNMSTEAFF.

This chain links TRBV27 with TRBJ2-2; no clear D. The CDR3 totals 17 residues. Germline V gene sequence: CDR1 MNHEY, CDR2 SMNVEV (reference sequence). V gave up 1 base and J gave up 6 bases, with 18 bases separating them. CDR3 coding DNA: TGTGCCAGCAGTTTATGGCTCCTCCCGACGGTAGCCGGGGAGCTGTTTTTT. Translation gives CASSLWLLPTVAGELFF.

This clonotype was recorded at least ten times. The V and J genes are TRBV20-1 and TRBJ2-3; 12 bases align to TRBD2. The trim removed 3 bases at V and 0 bases at J, leaving 7 bases unmatched. In germline, CDR1 is DFQATT, CDR2 SNEGSKA (reference sequence). The CDR3 consists of 17 residues. CDR3 nucleotides: TGCAGTGCTAGTGGGCTAGCGGGGGGGGTAAGCACAGATACGCAGTATTTT. It yields the protein CSASGLAGGVSTDTQYF.

This clonotype turned up a few times. This chain links TRBV30 with TRBJ1-3, with D uncertain. The CDR3 totals 12 residues. Trimming took 5 bases from V and 4 from J, leaving 9 bases between them. Looked up from germline, CDR1 is GTSNPN and CDR2 is SVGIG (reference sequence). CDR3 nucleotides: TGTGCCTGGGCCGTTGGGGGAAACACCATATATTTT. As protein: CAWAVGGNTIYF. Based on the CDR3 plus reference TRBV30 and TRBJ1-3, the full variable domain is SQTIHQWPATLVQPVGSPLSLECTVEGTSNPNLYWYRQAAGRGLQLLFYSVGIGQISSEVPQNLSASRPQDRQFILSSKKLLLSDSGFYLCAWAVGGNTIYFGEGSWLTVV.

Ten or more counts support this clonotype. J is TRBJ2-1 and V is TRBV7-9, with 10 bases lining up with TRBD2. Germline values: CDR1 SEHNR, CDR2 FQNEAQ (reference sequence). V lost 4 bases, J lost 8 bases, and 5 bases stayed unmatched. The CDR3 runs to 14 residues. The CDR3 DNA reads TGTGCCAGCAGCTCAAGCGGGGGGGACGATGAGCAGTTCTTC. Protein sequence: CASSSSGGDDEQFF.

For this clonotype: This sequence may be a read error, since a much larger clone differs from it by one base. The chain employs TRBV2 and TRBJ2-5; 8 bases align to TRBD1. In germline, CDR1 is SNHLY, CDR2 FYNNEI. The CDR3 runs to 14 residues. This chain's CDR3 is CACSPDRAGETQYF. CDR3 coding DNA: TGTGCCTGCAGTCCGGACAGGGCTGGGGAGACCCAGTACTTC.

The chain links TRBV6-6 to TRBJ1-1; TRBD1 matches at 9 bases. V shed 6 bases and J 1 base; nucleotides not matched to a gene: 12. The CDR3 has 17 amino acids. Germline-derived CDR1 and CDR2 are MNHNY and SVGAGI (reference sequence). CDR3 loop: CASRTPGQGRQNTEAFF. CDR3 DNA sequence: TGTGCCAGCAGGACCCCGGGACAGGGTCGTCAGAACACTGAAGCTTTCTTT.

V is TRBV7-2 and J is TRBJ1-5; 7 bases line up with TRBD1. V shed 1 base, J shed 6 bases, and the junction held 12 bases outside the gene matches. The CDR3 is 17 residues long. Germline lookup yields CDR1 SGHTA and CDR2 FQGNSA. CDR3: CASSLGGGYLSGQPQHF. Written as DNA, the CDR3 is TGTGCCAGCAGCTTAGGAGGGGGCTACCTCTCCGGTCAGCCCCAGCATTTT.

This clonotype was recorded at least ten times. V and J are TRBV6-2 or TRBV6-3 and TRBJ2-5, with 8 bases identical to TRBD1. The V gene end was trimmed by 5 bases and the J gene end by 1 base; junction bases not matched to a gene: 3. Per the germline V gene, CDR1 is MNHEY and CDR2 is SVGEGT. CDR3 length equals 14 residues. The chain's CDR3 is CASSEQGVQETQYF. CDR3 DNA: TGTGCCAGCAGTGAACAGGGGGTCCAAGAGACCCAGTACTTC.